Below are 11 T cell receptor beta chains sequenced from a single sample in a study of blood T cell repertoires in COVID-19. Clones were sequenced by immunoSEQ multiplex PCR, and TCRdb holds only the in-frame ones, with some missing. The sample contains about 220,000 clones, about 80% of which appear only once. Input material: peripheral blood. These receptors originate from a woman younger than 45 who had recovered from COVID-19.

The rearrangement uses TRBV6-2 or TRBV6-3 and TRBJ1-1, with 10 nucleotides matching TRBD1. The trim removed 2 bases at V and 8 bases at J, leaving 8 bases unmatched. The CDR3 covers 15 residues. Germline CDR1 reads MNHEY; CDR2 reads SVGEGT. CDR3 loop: CASSYPGTGVREAFF. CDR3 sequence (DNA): TGTGCCAGCAGTTACCCTGGGACAGGGGTGCGAGAAGCTTTCTTT.

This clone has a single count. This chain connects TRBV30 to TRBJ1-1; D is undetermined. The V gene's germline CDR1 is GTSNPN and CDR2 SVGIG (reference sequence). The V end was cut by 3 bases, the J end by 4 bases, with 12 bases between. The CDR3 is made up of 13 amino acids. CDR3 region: CAWSRVQSTEAFF. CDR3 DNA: TGTGCCTGGAGCCGGGTGCAGAGCACTGAAGCTTTCTTT.

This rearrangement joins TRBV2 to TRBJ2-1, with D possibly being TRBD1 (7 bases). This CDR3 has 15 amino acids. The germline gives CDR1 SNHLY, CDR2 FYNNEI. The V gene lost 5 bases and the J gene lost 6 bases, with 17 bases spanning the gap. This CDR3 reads CASSTQGGTLNEQFF. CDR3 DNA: TGTGCCAGCAGTACCCAGGGGGGAACGCTCAATGAGCAGTTCTTC.

As DNA, the CDR3 is TGCGCCAGCAGCCAGGACAGTATTGCGGCGGAAGAGACCCAGTACTTC. It translates to CASSQDSIAAEETQYF. The gene calls are TRBV5-1 and TRBJ2-5, with TRBD1 as a possible D gene (6 bases). The CDR3 extends over 16 amino acids. CDR1 and CDR2 (germline): SGHRS, YFSETQ. The V end lost 4 bases, the J end lost 3 bases, and 19 bases lay between the germline ends.

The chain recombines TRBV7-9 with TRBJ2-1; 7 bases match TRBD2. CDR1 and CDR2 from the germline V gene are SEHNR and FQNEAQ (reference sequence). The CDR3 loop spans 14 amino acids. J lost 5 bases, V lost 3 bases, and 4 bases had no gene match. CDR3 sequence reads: CASSFSGRDNEQFF. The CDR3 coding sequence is TGTGCCAGCAGCTTTAGCGGGCGAGACAATGAGCAGTTCTTC.

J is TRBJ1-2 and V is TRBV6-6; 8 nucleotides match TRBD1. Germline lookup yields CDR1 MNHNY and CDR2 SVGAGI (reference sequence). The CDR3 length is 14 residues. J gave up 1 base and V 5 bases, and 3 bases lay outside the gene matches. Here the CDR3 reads CASSDGQGNYGYTF. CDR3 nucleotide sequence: TGTGCCAGCAGTGATGGACAGGGTAACTATGGCTACACCTTC.

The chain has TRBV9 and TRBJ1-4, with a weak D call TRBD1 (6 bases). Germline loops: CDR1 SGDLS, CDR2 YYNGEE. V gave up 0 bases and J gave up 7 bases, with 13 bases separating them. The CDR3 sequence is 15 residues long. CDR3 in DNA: TGTGCCAGCAGCGTAGATCACAGGGCGGGTGAAAAACTGTTTTTT. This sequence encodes CASSVDHRAGEKLFF. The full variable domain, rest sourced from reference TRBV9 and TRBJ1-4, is DSGVTQTPKHLITATGQRVTLRCSPRSGDLSVYWYQQSLDQGLQFLIQYYNGEERAKGNILERFSAQQFPDLHSELNLSSLELGDSALYFCASSVDHRAGEKLFFGSGTQLSVL.

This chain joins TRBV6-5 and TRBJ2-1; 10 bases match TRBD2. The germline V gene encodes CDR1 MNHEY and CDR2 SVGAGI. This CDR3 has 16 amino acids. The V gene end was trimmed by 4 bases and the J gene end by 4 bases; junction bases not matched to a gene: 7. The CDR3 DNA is TGTGCCAGCAGTTCCAAAGCGGGAGGGTGGTACAATGAGCAGTTCTTC. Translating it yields CASSSKAGGWYNEQFF.

CDR3 coding DNA: TGTGCCAGCAGCCATGGAGCCAGCGGGAGCAATGAGCAGTTCTTC. Translated: CASSHGASGSNEQFF. V usage is TRBV3-1 (or the pseudogene TRBV3-2) and J usage is TRBJ2-1; 8 nucleotides match TRBD2. The junction had 7 bases not matched to a gene; V was cut back by 3 bases and J by 6 bases. This CDR3 contains 15 residues. Per germline, CDR1 LGHDT and CDR2 YNNKEL (reference sequence).

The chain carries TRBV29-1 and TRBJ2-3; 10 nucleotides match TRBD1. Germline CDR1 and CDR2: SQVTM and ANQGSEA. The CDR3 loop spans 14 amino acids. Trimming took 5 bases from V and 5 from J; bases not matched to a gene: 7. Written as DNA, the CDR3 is TGCAGCGTTTTAAGACAGGGGGCAGGAGATACGCAGTATTTT. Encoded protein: CSVLRQGAGDTQYF.

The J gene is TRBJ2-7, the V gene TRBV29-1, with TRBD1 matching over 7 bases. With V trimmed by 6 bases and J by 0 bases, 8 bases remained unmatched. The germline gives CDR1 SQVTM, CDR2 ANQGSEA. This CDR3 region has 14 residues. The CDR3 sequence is CSVGQSQSSYEQYF. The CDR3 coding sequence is TGCAGCGTGGGACAGTCTCAGAGCTCCTACGAGCAGTACTTC.